This TCR beta chain was recorded in a study of shared clonotypes between healthy human individuals. Assay used: immunoSEQ multiplex PCR; TCRdb lists only in-frame clones, some missing. The data show roughly 2.1 million clones, around 93% seen once. Naivety among CD8 cells was defined by CD45RO negativity and positive CCR7 selection, thereby excluding terminally differentiated effector memory CD45RA+ cells. This TCR came from a man younger than 30 in good health. Some clones in this sample may be carry-over from other donors' samples. Sequencing was carried out using naive CD8+ T cells from PBMCs.

This CDR3 is CASSSIPVGNSYNEQFF. For the CDR3, the DNA is TGTGCCAGCAGCTCAATCCCGGTGGGGAACTCCTACAATGAGCAGTTCTTC. The chain couples TRBV7-7 to TRBJ2-1, with D uncertain. Trimming left V 4 bases short and J 0 bases short, with 16 bases between. Germline lookup yields CDR1 SSHAT and CDR2 FNYEAQ (reference sequence). This CDR3 region has 17 residues.